This T cell receptor beta chain was identified in a study of identical twins. Points from the study as a whole: Among monozygotic twins, out-of-frame TCR alpha sharing exceeded what models predicted. Low generation probability was overrepresented in out-of-frame alpha sequences shared by twins. Insertion counts were lower in abundant cord blood beta clonotypes, a trend that memory repertoires did not show.

Germline V gene data show CDR1 as SQVTM and CDR2 as ANQGSEA. The length of the CDR3 is 14 residues. The V segment lost 4 bases and the J segment 1 base; nucleotides outside the gene matches: 4. TCRdb fed the 5' RACE reads into MiXCR, producing one record per CDR3 protein. The sample has some 710,000 distinct CDR3 sequences; 5.5% to 6.5% are singletons. This clonotype was recorded at least ten times. Its antigen is not known. Healthy Caucasians provided all donations. The sequence derives from a man aged 18 to 29 in good health. The chain has TRBV29-1 and TRBJ2-1; 7 bases fit TRBD1. Sequencing was performed on naive T cells sorted from blood. The CDR3 nucleotides are TGCAGCGTTGGGGACAGACTTTCCTACAATGAGCAGTTCTTC. Its protein product is CSVGDRLSYNEQFF.